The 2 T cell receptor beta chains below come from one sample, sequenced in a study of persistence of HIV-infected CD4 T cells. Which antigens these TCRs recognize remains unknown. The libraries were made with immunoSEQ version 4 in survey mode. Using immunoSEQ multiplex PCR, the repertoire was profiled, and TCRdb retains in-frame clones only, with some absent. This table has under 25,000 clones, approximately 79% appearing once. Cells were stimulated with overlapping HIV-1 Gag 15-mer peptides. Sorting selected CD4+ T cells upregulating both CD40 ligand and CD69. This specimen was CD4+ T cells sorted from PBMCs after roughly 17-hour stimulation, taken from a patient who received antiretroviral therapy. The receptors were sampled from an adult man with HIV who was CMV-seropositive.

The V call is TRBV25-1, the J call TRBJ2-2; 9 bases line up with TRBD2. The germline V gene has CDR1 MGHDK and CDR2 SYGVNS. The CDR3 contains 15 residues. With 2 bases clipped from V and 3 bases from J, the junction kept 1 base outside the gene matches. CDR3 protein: CASSERGGDTGELFF. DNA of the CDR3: TGTGCCAGCAGTGAACGCGGGGGGGACACCGGGGAGCTGTTTTTT.

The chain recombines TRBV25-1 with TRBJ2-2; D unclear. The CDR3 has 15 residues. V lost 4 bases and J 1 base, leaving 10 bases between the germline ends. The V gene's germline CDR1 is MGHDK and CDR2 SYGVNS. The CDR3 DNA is TGTGCCAGCAGTGGGTACAGTATGAACACCGGGGAGCTGTTTTTT. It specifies CASSGYSMNTGELFF.